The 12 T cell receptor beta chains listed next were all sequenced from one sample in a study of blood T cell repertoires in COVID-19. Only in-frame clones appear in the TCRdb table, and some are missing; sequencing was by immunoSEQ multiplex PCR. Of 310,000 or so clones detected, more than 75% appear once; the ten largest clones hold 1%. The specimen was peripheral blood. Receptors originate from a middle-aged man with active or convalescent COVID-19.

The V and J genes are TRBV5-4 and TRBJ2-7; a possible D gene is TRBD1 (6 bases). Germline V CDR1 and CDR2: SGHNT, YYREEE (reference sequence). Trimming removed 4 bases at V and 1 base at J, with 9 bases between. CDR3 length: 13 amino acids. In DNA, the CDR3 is TGTGCCAGCAGCCCGGACAGATCCTACGAGCAGTACTTC. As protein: CASSPDRSYEQYF.

CDR3 sequence reads: CASSLQVMDRKGTDTQYF. Here the CDR3 DNA reads TGTGCCAGCAGTTTGCAAGTAATGGACAGGAAAGGGACAGATACGCAGTATTTT. This sequence joins TRBV27 and TRBJ2-3, with 7 bases identical to TRBD1. Germline CDR1 is MNHEY and CDR2 is SMNVEV (reference sequence). The CDR3 loop spans 18 amino acids. J lost 3 bases, V lost 3 bases, and 15 bases had no gene match.

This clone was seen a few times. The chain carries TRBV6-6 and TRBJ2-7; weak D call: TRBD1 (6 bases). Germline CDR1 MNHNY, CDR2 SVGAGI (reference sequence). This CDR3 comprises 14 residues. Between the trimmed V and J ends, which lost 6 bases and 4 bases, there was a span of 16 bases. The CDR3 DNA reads TGTGCCAGCAGCGCTCGGGACAACCATTACGAGCAGTACTTC. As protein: CASSARDNHYEQYF.

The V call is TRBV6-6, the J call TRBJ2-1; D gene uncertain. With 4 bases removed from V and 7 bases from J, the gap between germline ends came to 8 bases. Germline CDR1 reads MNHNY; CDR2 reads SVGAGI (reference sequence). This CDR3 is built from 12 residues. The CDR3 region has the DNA TGTGCCAGCAGTTTAAACCGGAATGAGCAGTTCTTC. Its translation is CASSLNRNEQFF.

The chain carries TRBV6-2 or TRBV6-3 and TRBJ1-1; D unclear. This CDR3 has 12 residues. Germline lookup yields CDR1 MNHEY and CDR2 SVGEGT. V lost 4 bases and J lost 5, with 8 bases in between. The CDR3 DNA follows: TGTGCCAGCAGTTGGGGAGGGACTGAAGCTTTCTTT. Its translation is CASSWGGTEAFF.

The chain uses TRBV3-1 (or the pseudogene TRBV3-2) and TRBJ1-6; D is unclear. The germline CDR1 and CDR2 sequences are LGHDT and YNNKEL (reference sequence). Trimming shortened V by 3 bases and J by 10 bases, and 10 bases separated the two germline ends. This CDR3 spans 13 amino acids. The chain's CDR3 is CASSHGQRSPLHF. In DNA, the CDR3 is TGTGCCAGCAGCCATGGCCAGCGCTCACCCCTCCACTTT.

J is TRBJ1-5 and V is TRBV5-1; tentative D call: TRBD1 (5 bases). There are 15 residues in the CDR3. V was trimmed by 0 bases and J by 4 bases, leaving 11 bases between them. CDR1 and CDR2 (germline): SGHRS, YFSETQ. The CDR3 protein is CASSLGPQGNQPQHF. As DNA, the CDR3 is TGCGCCAGCAGCTTGGGACCTCAGGGAAATCAGCCCCAGCATTTT.

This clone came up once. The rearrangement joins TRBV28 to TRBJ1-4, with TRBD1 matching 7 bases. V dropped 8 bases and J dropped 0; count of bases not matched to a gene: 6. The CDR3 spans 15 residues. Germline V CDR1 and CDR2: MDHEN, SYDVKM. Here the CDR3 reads CASYPGTATNEKLFF. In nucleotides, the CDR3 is TGTGCCAGCTACCCCGGGACAGCAACTAATGAAAAACTGTTTTTT. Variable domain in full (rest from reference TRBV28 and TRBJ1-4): DVKVTQSSRYLVKRTGEKVFLECVQDMDHENMFWYRQDPGLGLRLIYFSYDVKMKEKGDIPEGYSVSREKKERFSLILESASTNQTSMYLCASYPGTATNEKLFFGSGTQLSVL.

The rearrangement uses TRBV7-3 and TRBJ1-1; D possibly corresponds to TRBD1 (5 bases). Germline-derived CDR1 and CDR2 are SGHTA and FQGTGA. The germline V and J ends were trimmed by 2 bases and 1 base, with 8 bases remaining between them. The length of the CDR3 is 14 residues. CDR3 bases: TGTGCCAGCAGCTTAGGAGGGGCGAACACTGAAGCTTTCTTT. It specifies CASSLGGANTEAFF.

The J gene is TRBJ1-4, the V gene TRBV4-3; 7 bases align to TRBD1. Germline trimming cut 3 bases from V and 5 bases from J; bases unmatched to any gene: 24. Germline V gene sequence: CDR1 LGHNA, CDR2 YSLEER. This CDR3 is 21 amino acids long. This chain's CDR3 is CASSHQLNKGGRGTVNEKLFF. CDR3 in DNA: TGCGCCAGCAGCCATCAACTGAATAAAGGGGGCAGGGGGACGGTAAATGAAAAACTGTTTTTT.

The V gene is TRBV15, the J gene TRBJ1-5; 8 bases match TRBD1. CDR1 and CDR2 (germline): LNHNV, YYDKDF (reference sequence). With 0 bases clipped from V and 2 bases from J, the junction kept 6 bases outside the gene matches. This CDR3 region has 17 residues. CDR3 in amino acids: CATSRETGAYGNQPQHF. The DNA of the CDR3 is TGTGCCACCAGCAGAGAGACAGGGGCTTACGGCAATCAGCCCCAGCATTTT.

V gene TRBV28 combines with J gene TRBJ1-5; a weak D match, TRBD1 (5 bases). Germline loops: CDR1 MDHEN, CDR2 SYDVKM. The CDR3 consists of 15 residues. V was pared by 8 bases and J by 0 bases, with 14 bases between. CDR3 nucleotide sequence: TGTGCCAGCTTCCCGGACACCTATAGCAATCAGCCCCAGCATTTT. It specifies CASFPDTYSNQPQHF.